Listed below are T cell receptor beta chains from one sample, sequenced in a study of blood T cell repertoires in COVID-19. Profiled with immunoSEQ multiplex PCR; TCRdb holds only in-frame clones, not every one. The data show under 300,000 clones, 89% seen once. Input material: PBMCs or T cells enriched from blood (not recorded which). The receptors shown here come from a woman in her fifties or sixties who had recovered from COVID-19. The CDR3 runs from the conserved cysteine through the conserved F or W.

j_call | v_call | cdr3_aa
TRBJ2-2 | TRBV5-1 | CASSFVESNTGELFF
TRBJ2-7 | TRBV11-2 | CASGQDSYEQYF
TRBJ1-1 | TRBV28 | CASSGGAARLNTEAFF
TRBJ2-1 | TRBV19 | CASSMGRASPYNEQFF
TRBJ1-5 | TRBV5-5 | CASSRVGGNQPQHF
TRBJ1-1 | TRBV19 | CASSIFDSSTEAFF
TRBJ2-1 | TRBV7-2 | CASSLYREQFF
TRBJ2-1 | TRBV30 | CAWSVPAGARSEQFF
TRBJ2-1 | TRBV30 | CAWTRVLAGVDEQFF
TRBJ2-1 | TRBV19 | CASRSQGASNEQFF
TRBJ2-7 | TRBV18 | CASGQGRSSYEQYF
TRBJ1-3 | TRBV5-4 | CASSDMAGGGNTIYF
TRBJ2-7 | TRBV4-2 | CASSQETSGRAGFGEQYF
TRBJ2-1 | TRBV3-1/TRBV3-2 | CASSQGGQGSTNEQFF
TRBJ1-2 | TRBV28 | CASSLMGRYGYTF
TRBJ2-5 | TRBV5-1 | CASSRGRAGQETQYF
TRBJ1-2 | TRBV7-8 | CASSLGGQGQGYGYTF
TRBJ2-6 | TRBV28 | CATSLTGHSGANVLTF
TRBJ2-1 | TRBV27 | CASSWSRGVEQFF
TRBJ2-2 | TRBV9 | CASSDGQIYTGELFF
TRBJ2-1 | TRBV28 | CASSLRRGTWDEQFF
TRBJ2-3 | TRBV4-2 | CASSQELGSRVNTQYF
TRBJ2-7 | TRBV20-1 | CSATSYYEQYF
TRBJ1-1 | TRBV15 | CATSKRSANTEAFF
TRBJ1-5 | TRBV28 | CASRTGGENQPQHF
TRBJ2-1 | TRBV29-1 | CSVEPDRSNEQFF
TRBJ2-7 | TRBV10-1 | CATKDQRDSYEQYF
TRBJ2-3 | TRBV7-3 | CASSPGNPAQDTQYF
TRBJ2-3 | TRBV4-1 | CASSQFGGTTDTQYF
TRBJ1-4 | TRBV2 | CASSAAGGAQFSAREKLFF